The 18 T cell receptor beta chains below come from one sample, sequenced in a study of OX40 agonist ivuxolimab in advanced cancers. Sequencing was performed with immunoSEQ multiplex PCR; in TCRdb, only in-frame clones are kept and a portion is missing. The table includes roughly 64,000 clones, around 88% detected once. The sequences come from CD4+ or CD8+ T cells sorted from blood, collected in a trial of the OX40 agonist ivuxolimab. Every receptor here comes from an adult with an advanced solid tumor such as melanoma, head and neck, liver or kidney cancer.

The chain couples TRBV4-1 to TRBJ1-1, with TRBD1 as a possible D gene (5 bases). Germline V gene sequence: CDR1 MGHRA, CDR2 YSYEKL. V lost 4 bases to trimming and J lost 0 bases, with 15 bases between them. The CDR3 loop spans 16 amino acids. The CDR3 DNA reads TGCGCCAGCAGCCTGACCGGGACGAACCTGAACACTGAAGCTTTCTTT. It specifies CASSLTGTNLNTEAFF.

The chain carries TRBV5-8 and TRBJ2-5; 9 nucleotides line up with TRBD1. The CDR3 is made up of 16 amino acids. With V trimmed by 3 bases and J by 2 bases, 8 bases remained unmatched. Germline CDR1 SGHTS, CDR2 YDEGEE. CDR3 bases: TGTGCCAGCAGCTCTCTCCGGGACAGGGTACAAGAGACCCAGTACTTC. It encodes CASSSLRDRVQETQYF. The full variable domain, in which reference TRBV5-8 and TRBJ2-5 provide the parts outside the CDR3, is EAGVTQSPTHLIKTRGQQATLRCSPISGHTSVYWYQQALGLGLQFLLWYDEGEERNRGNFPPRFSGRQFPNYSSELNVNALELEDSALYLCASSSLRDRVQETQYFGPGTRLLVL.

This clone was recorded only once. The rearrangement links TRBV5-5 to TRBJ1-5; 12 bases map to TRBD1. Germline loops: CDR1 SGHKS, CDR2 YYEKEE (reference sequence). The CDR3 consists of 18 residues. Losses at the gene ends were 4 bases for V and 2 bases for J; bases not matched to a gene: 10. CDR3 sequence reads: CASSRGTGGGLGNQPQHF. The CDR3 DNA sequence: TGTGCCAGCAGCCGGGGGACAGGGGGCGGATTGGGCAATCAGCCCCAGCATTTT. The full variable domain, its missing parts supplied by reference TRBV5-5 and TRBJ1-5, is DAGVTQSPTHLIKTRGQQVTLRCSPISGHKSVSWYQQVLGQGPQFIFQYYEKEERGRGNFPDRFSARQFPNYSSELNVNALLLGDSALYLCASSRGTGGGLGNQPQHFGDGTRLSIL.

In this sample, this clone turned up a few times. The V gene is TRBV19, the J gene TRBJ2-1, with a tentative D call TRBD1 (6 bases). V lost 4 bases and J lost 6, with 16 bases in between. The CDR3 is 15 amino acids. Germline V gene data show CDR1 as LNHDA and CDR2 as SQIVND (reference sequence). The CDR3 reads CASSSHRDPVNEQFF. The CDR3 nucleotides read TGTGCCAGTAGTAGCCACAGGGATCCTGTCAATGAGCAGTTCTTC. Combining the CDR3 with reference TRBV19 and TRBJ2-1 gives the whole variable domain DGGITQSPKYLFRKEGQNVTLSCEQNLNHDAMYWYRQDPGQGLRLIYYSQIVNDFQKGDIAEGYSVSREKKESFPLTVTSAQKNPTAFYLCASSSHRDPVNEQFFGPGTRLTVL.

The chain employs TRBV28 and TRBJ2-1, with TRBD2 matching 7 bases. Germline assignment: CDR1 MDHEN and CDR2 SYDVKM. The V gene end was trimmed by 9 bases and the J gene end by 5 bases; junction bases not matched to a gene: 10. The CDR3 has 14 residues. The DNA of the CDR3 is TGTGCCAGTGTAAGCGGGGCGACCGACAATGAGCAGTTCTTC. Translating gives CASVSGATDNEQFF. Full variable domain (outside the CDR3, taken from reference TRBV28 and TRBJ2-1): DVKVTQSSRYLVKRTGEKVFLECVQDMDHENMFWYRQDPGLGLRLIYFSYDVKMKEKGDIPEGYSVSREKKERFSLILESASTNQTSMYLCASVSGATDNEQFFGPGTRLTVL.

This chain connects TRBV7-9 to TRBJ1-1; no clear D. V gave up 2 bases and J gave up 1 base, with 5 bases separating them. From germline, CDR1 is SEHNR and CDR2 FQNEAQ (reference sequence). This CDR3 spans 13 amino acids. The CDR3 DNA reads TGTGCCAGCAGCTTACAAGAGAACACTGAAGCTTTCTTT. It is translated as CASSLQENTEAFF. The full variable domain, in which reference TRBV7-9 and TRBJ1-1 provide the parts outside the CDR3, is DTGVSQNPRHKITKRGQNVTFRCDPISEHNRLYWYRQTLGQGPEFLTYFQNEAQLEKSRLLSDRFSAERPKGSFSTLEIQRTEQGDSAMYLCASSLQENTEAFFGQGTRLTVV.

The V gene is TRBV10-3, the J gene TRBJ1-5; D is perhaps TRBD1 (6 bases). Germline V gives CDR1 ENHRY, CDR2 SYGVKD. There are 14 residues in the CDR3. V lost 10 bases to trimming and J lost 9 bases, with 22 bases between them. CDR3 coding DNA: TGTGCCACCGAACAGGGCAGCGGTCAGCGGCCCCAGCATTTT. Its protein product is CATEQGSGQRPQHF.

The V and J genes are TRBV11-2 and TRBJ1-1; TRBD1 is a possible D gene (6 bases). The CDR3 consists of 16 residues. Trimming shortened V by 1 base and J by 4 bases, and 16 bases separated the two germline ends. Germline loops: CDR1 SGHAT, CDR2 FQNNGV. Written as DNA, the CDR3 is TGTGCCAGCAGCTTAGGATCCGGGGGCGCGGTCACTGAAGCTTTCTTT. This translates into CASSLGSGGAVTEAFF.

Here the CDR3 reads CASSFGESNQPQHF. CDR3 nucleotide sequence: TGCGCCAGCAGCTTCGGGGAGAGCAATCAGCCCCAGCATTTT. This chain uses TRBV5-1 with TRBJ1-5, with D unresolved. Germline CDR1 reads SGHRS; CDR2 reads YFSETQ. The CDR3 has 14 residues. Trimming pared 2 bases from V and 1 base from J, leaving 7 bases between.

The chain uses TRBV7-6 and TRBJ1-1; possible D gene TRBD1, 5 bases. With 6 bases removed from V and 10 bases from J, the gap between germline ends came to 21 bases. The CDR3 spans 14 residues. Germline V CDR1 and CDR2: SGHVS, FNYEAQ. CDR3 sequence (DNA): TGTGCCAGCAGACAAACATCCGCGGGGACGCGAGCTTTCTTT. Its translation: CASRQTSAGTRAFF.

In its sample, this clone was seen a few times. This chain uses TRBV6-5 with TRBJ2-3; D might be TRBD2 (6 bases). Germline CDR1 MNHEY, CDR2 SVGAGI. The CDR3 runs 13 residues. The ends were cut back, 6 bases at V and 10 bases at J, with 17 bases in the middle. The CDR3 coding sequence is TGTGCCAGCAGCCAAATGATTAGCGGCGCGCAGTATTTT. It is translated as CASSQMISGAQYF.

This chain uses TRBV27 with TRBJ1-2; 12 bases align to TRBD1. Germline values: CDR1 MNHEY, CDR2 SMNVEV (reference sequence). Trimming at V came to 5 bases and at J to 5 bases, leaving 15 bases not matched to a gene. This CDR3 comprises 18 residues. Here the CDR3 DNA reads TGTGCCAGCAGTCCCCTCGGGACAGGGGGCGCATACAAATATGGCTACACCTTC. Its translation is CASSPLGTGGAYKYGYTF.

The chain carries TRBV5-5 and TRBJ2-6; the D is unclear. V gave up 1 base and J gave up 6 bases, with 5 bases separating them. This CDR3 has 13 residues. Germline CDR1 is SGHKS and CDR2 is YYEKEE (reference sequence). CDR3 in DNA: TGTGCCAGCAGCTTGTTCGCGGCCAACGTCCTGACTTTC. Translation: CASSLFAANVLTF.

This clone has only a few counts. The gene calls are TRBV5-6 and TRBJ2-7, with D uncertain. Germline lookup yields CDR1 SGHDT and CDR2 YYEEEE. V was pared by 2 bases and J by 0 bases, with 9 bases between. The CDR3 has 14 amino acids. CDR3 coding DNA: TGTGCCAGCAGCTTACGGCAGGACTCCTACGAGCAGTACTTC. Its translation is CASSLRQDSYEQYF.

The chain recombines TRBV10-3 with TRBJ2-3; D possibly corresponds to TRBD1 (6 bases). The length of the CDR3 is 16 residues. CDR1 is ENHRY and CDR2 is SYGVKD in the germline V gene. The V end lost 7 bases, the J end lost 3 bases, and 20 bases lay between the germline ends. Here the CDR3 reads CAINALGAGRTDTQYF. The CDR3, as DNA: TGTGCCATCAACGCGCTGGGGGCAGGGCGGACAGATACGCAGTATTTT.

The table lists this clone with a count of one. The V and J genes are TRBV18 and TRBJ2-1, with D tentatively TRBD1 (5 bases). The V end lost 2 bases, the J end lost 2 bases, and 7 bases lay between the germline ends. Germline V gives CDR1 KGHSH, CDR2 LQKENI. The CDR3 sequence is 14 residues long. The CDR3 DNA reads as TGTGCCAGCTCACCAGGGGCGGCCTACAATGAGCAGTTCTTC. It codes for CASSPGAAYNEQFF.

V gene TRBV18 combines with J gene TRBJ2-7; D perhaps matches TRBD1 (5 bases). Germline V gives CDR1 KGHSH, CDR2 LQKENI. The CDR3 loop spans 15 amino acids. V lost 3 bases and J lost 3, with 15 bases in between. CDR3 protein: CASSPPRAGIYEQYF. The CDR3 coding sequence is TGTGCCAGCTCACCCCCTAGAGCAGGGATCTACGAGCAGTACTTC.

The chain is built from TRBV6-6 and TRBJ1-5; 7 bases are shared with TRBD1. The CDR3 is made up of 15 amino acids. CDR1 and CDR2 from the germline V gene are MNHNY and SVGAGI (reference sequence). The trim removed 2 bases at V and 1 base at J, leaving 2 bases unmatched. The CDR3 DNA is TGTGCCAGCAGTTACCCGGGACAGAGCAATCAGCCCCAGCATTTT. This translates into CASSYPGQSNQPQHF.